This TCR beta chain was obtained from a study of T cells in localized non-small cell lung cancer. Overall study results and limits: Among the tissues sampled, uninvolved adjacent lung had the highest T cell clonality, above tumor. Because researchers sequenced only one region of the tumor, heterogeneity is still possible. Median around 62 top-100 tumor clones were shared with paired adjacent lung.

The data were produced by immunoSEQ multiplex PCR, yet TCRdb's version contains in-frame clones alone and is incomplete. The table records around 40,000 clones, about 80% of them present only once. A word on this clone: Its specificity is unknown.

This CDR3 region has 11 residues. Per germline, CDR1 MDHEN and CDR2 SYDVKM. V shed 6 bases and J shed 0 bases, with 2 bases lying between them. The sequences come from PBMCs, collected before any cancer treatment. This sequence originates from a man aged 40-75 years with stage II lung adenocarcinoma. The chain combines TRBV28 with TRBJ1-2; D gene uncertain. The CDR3: CASSPNYGYTF. Here the CDR3 DNA reads TGTGCCAGCAGCCCTAACTATGGCTACACCTTC.